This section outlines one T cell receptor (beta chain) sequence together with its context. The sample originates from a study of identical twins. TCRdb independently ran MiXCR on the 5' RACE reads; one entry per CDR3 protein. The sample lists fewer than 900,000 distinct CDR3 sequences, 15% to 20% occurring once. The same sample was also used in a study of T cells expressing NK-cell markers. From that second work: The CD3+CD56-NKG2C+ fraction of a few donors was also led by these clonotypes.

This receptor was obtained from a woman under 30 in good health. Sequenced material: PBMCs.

CDR3 sequence (DNA): TGCGCCAGCAGAGGGGCAGGTCGACCAGAGACCCAGTACTTC. It specifies CASRGAGRPETQYF. The rearrangement links TRBV5-1 to TRBJ2-5, with a weak D call TRBD1 (5 bases). Germline V CDR1 and CDR2: SGHRS, YFSETQ. The CDR3 is 14 amino acids. V lost 5 bases, J lost 4 bases, and 15 bases lay in between.